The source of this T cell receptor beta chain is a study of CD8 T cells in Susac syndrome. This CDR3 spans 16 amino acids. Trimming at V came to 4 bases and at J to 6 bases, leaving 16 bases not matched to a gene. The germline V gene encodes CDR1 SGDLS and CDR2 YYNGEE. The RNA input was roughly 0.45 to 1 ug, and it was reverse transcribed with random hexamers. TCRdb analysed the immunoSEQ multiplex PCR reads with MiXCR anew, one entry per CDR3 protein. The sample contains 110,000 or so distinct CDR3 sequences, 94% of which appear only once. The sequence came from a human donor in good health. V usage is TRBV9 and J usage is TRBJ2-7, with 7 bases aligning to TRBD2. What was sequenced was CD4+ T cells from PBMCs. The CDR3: CASSLLGGLPSAEQYF. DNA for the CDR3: TGTGCCAGCAGCCTTCTGGGGGGACTACCCTCAGCCGAGCAGTACTTC.